This T cell receptor beta chain is drawn from a study of blood T cell repertoires in COVID-19. Study information: Samples representing acute and convalescent COVID-19 were sourced from the United States, Italy and Spain. PBMCs, B-cell-depleted T cells, or T cells were the source of the cDNA or gDNA that made up the material.

Original handling: Reference gene primer amplification yielded estimated nucleated cell counts. Generated by immunoSEQ multiplex PCR, the TCRdb table keeps only in-frame clones and is missing some. The V and J calls and clone size come from that table; D and trimming were worked out from the DNA. The table shows under 250,000 clones, with roughly 80% occurring only once. Germline loops: CDR1 MNHEY, CDR2 SMNVEV (reference sequence). Trimming stripped 5 bases from V and 1 base from J, with 23 bases between. The CDR3 covers 18 residues. Specimen: peripheral blood. The TCR comes from a woman in her 70s with acute or convalescent COVID-19. This sequence joins TRBV27 and TRBJ2-5, with D perhaps TRBD1 (6 bases). CDR3 amino acids: CASSTGTMASGSQETQYF. DNA for the CDR3: TGTGCCAGCAGTACCGGGACAATGGCCTCGGGGAGCCAAGAGACCCAGTACTTC.